The 12 T cell receptor beta chains reported below all come from one sample, sequenced in a study of cytomegalovirus exposure and HLA in healthy donors. Some clones are missing from TCRdb's copy, which holds only in-frame ones; the method was immunoSEQ multiplex PCR. Altogether some 140,000 clones are present, roughly nine tenths being singletons, with the ten largest covering just under 3%. The material sequenced was PBMCs. These receptors were obtained from a man younger than 35 in good health and CMV-seronegative.

This clone appeared once. The CDR3 sequence: CASSLATSGGAMDTGELFF. The DNA for the CDR3 is TGTGCCAGCAGCTTAGCGACTAGCGGGGGGGCTATGGACACCGGGGAGCTGTTTTTT. The chain carries TRBV7-6 and TRBJ2-2; 14 nucleotides agree with TRBD2. Per germline, CDR1 SGHVS and CDR2 FNYEAQ. Unmatched junction bases numbered 6, after V lost 0 bases and J lost 3 bases. The CDR3 has 19 amino acids. Using reference TRBV7-6 and TRBJ2-2 for the parts outside the CDR3, the full variable domain is GAGVSQSPRYKVTKRGQDVALRCDPISGHVSLYWYRQALGQGPEFLTYFNYEAQQDKSGLPNDRFSAERPEGSISTLTIQRTEQRDSAMYRCASSLATSGGAMDTGELFFGEGSRLTVL.

The table lists this clone with a few counts. This chain uses TRBV11-2 with TRBJ2-2, with 7 bases identical to TRBD1. The V segment lost 5 bases and the J segment 4 bases; nucleotides outside the gene matches: 4. The length of the CDR3 is 14 residues. Germline-derived CDR1 and CDR2 are SGHAT and FQNNGV. The CDR3 coding sequence is TGTGCCAGCAGCCCGACAGGGTCCACCGGGGAGCTGTTTTTT. Its translation: CASSPTGSTGELFF. Full variable domain (outside the CDR3, taken from reference TRBV11-2 and TRBJ2-2): EAGVAQSPRYKIIEKRQSVAFWCNPISGHATLYWYQQILGQGPKLLIQFQNNGVVDDSQLPKDRFSAERLKGVDSTLKIQPAKLEDSAVYLCASSPTGSTGELFFGEGSRLTVL.

The genes are TRBV4-3 and TRBJ1-2; 7 nucleotides align to TRBD1. Germline CDR1 and CDR2: LGHNA and YSLEER. With 4 bases clipped from V and 5 bases from J, the junction kept 10 bases outside the gene matches. The CDR3 is 15 residues long. The CDR3 sequence is CASSPARTGGYGYTF. The CDR3 nucleotides are TGCGCCAGCAGCCCCGCTCGGACAGGAGGTTATGGCTACACCTTC.

The sample holds a few counts of this clone. V is TRBV10-3 and J is TRBJ1-2; D remains unclear. The CDR3 runs 15 residues. The V and J ends lost 5 bases and 3 bases respectively, with 16 bases between them. Germline CDR1 reads ENHRY; CDR2 reads SYGVKD. CDR3 bases: TGTGCCATCAGTCCTGGGCCAGCCGCTGACTATGGCTACACCTTC. Protein sequence: CAISPGPAADYGYTF.

The table lists this clone with a few counts. The V gene is TRBV6-1, the J gene TRBJ2-2, with a tentative D call TRBD1 (5 bases). Germline assignment: CDR1 MNHNS and CDR2 SASEGT. V lost 0 bases to trimming and J lost 4 bases, with 9 bases between them. This CDR3 is built from 15 residues. The CDR3 protein is CASSEAEGATGELFF. CDR3 bases: TGTGCCAGCAGTGAAGCGGAAGGGGCCACCGGGGAGCTGTTTTTT.

This clone was counted a single time. The chain employs TRBV2 and TRBJ1-4; D is unresolved. The germline gives CDR1 SNHLY, CDR2 FYNNEI. Trimming removed 6 bases from V and 4 bases from J, with 18 bases in between. The CDR3 runs to 16 residues. CDR3 bases: TGTGCCAGCAGCGCCGGGAGGGCCCCCGATAATGAAAAACTGTTTTTT. This translates into CASSAGRAPDNEKLFF. The whole variable domain, filled in from reference TRBV2 and TRBJ1-4, reads EPEVTQTPSHQVTQMGQEVILRCVPISNHLYFYWYRQILGQKVEFLVSFYNNEISEKSEIFDDQFSVERPDGSNFTLKIRSTKLEDSAMYFCASSAGRAPDNEKLFFGSGTQLSVL.

The V call is TRBV7-7, the J call TRBJ1-2; D may be TRBD1 (6 bases). CDR1 and CDR2 (germline): SSHAT, FNYEAQ (reference sequence). The V gene lost 11 bases and the J gene lost 8 bases, with 24 bases spanning the gap. The CDR3 has 14 residues. The CDR3 coding sequence is TGTGCCCTAGGTCCCACCGCCAGGGGCAAGGGCTACACCTTC. Protein sequence: CALGPTARGKGYTF.

The chain couples TRBV4-1 to TRBJ2-1, with TRBD1 matching 8 bases. The junction had 5 bases not matched to a gene; V was cut back by 5 bases and J by 2 bases. The V gene's germline CDR1 is MGHRA and CDR2 YSYEKL. CDR3 size: 15 residues. The CDR3 nucleotides read TGCGCCAGCAGCGAGGACAGGGACCCCTACAATGAGCAGTTCTTC. Translated, it gives CASSEDRDPYNEQFF.

The genes are TRBV28 and TRBJ2-1; 10 nucleotides match TRBD2. The CDR3 contains 14 residues. Trimming at V came to 2 bases and at J to 8 bases, leaving 3 bases not matched to a gene. Per the germline V gene, CDR1 is MDHEN and CDR2 is SYDVKM. This CDR3 reads CASSLPSGSDEQFF. The DNA of the CDR3 is TGTGCCAGCAGTTTACCTAGCGGGAGCGATGAGCAGTTCTTC.

V and J are TRBV28 and TRBJ2-7, with 8 nucleotides matching TRBD2. Germline trimming cut 6 bases from V and 1 base from J; bases unmatched to any gene: 8. The CDR3 has 15 amino acids. Germline V gives CDR1 MDHEN, CDR2 SYDVKM. The DNA of the CDR3 is TGTGCCAGCAGCCCGGGACTAGAATTTTCCTACGAGCAGTACTTC. Translated: CASSPGLEFSYEQYF.

The rearrangement joins TRBV28 to TRBJ2-1, with no clear D. Deletions cut 7 bases from V and 4 bases from J, with 14 bases between. The germline gives CDR1 MDHEN, CDR2 SYDVKM. The CDR3 sequence is 14 residues long. Here the CDR3 reads CASNSRQTYNEQFF. The DNA for the CDR3 is TGTGCCAGCAACTCTCGGCAGACATACAATGAGCAGTTCTTC.

This clone occurred a few times. The genes are TRBV9 and TRBJ1-2; TRBD1 aligns across 12 bases. The CDR3 covers 16 residues. The V segment lost 3 bases and the J segment 4 bases; nucleotides outside the gene matches: 7. The V gene's germline CDR1 is SGDLS and CDR2 YYNGEE. CDR3 sequence reads: CASSESPGQGAYGYTF. Here the CDR3 DNA reads TGTGCCAGCAGCGAGAGTCCGGGACAGGGGGCCTATGGCTACACCTTC.